A selection of T cell receptor beta chains follows, all from one sample in a study of blood T cell repertoires in COVID-19. Sequencing was performed with immunoSEQ multiplex PCR; in TCRdb, only in-frame clones are kept and a portion is missing. In the table there are about 200,000 clones, approximately 90% of which are singletons. Sequenced input: PBMCs or T cells enriched from blood (not recorded which). These receptors came from a woman aged 25 to 39 who had recovered from COVID-19. Each CDR3 is given with its conserved first and last residue. The D gene is left open where the match is weak. Not every row has a clone size; where given, it reads once, few, many or a size class.

>TRBV11-3|NA|NA|TRBJ1-3
CASNEVPGNTIYF
TGTGCCAGCAATGAGGTGCCTGGAAACACCATATATTTT
>TRBV18|NA|NA|TRBJ1-1
CASSPTRGEAFF
TGTGCCAGCTCACCAACTCGGGGGGAAGCTTTCTTT
>TRBV4-3|NA|NA|TRBJ1-5
CASSQDGPPWPQHF
TGCGCCAGCAGCCAAGATGGGCCCCCCTGGCCCCAGCATTTT
>TRBV21-1|NA|once|TRBJ1-1
CASSKEGGPRDREFHTEAFF
TGTGCCAGCAGCAAAGAGGGGGGCCCACGGGACAGGGAGTTTCACACTGAAGCTTTCTTT
>TRBV4-2|NA|NA|TRBJ1-1
CASSQALDLDTEAFF
TGTGCCAGCAGCCAAGCATTAGACTTAGACACTGAAGCTTTCTTT
>TRBV30|NA|NA|TRBJ1-1
CAWRQSGAEAFF
TGTGCCTGGAGACAGAGCGGAGCTGAAGCTTTCTTT
>TRBV11-1|NA|NA|TRBJ1-6
CASSFGDTHNSPLHF
TGTGCCAGCAGCTTTGGGGACACCCATAATTCACCCCTCCACTTT
>TRBV5-1|NA|NA|TRBJ1-2
CASSLTDYGYTF
TGCGCCAGCAGCTTGACAGATTATGGCTACACCTTC
>TRBV14|NA|NA|TRBJ2-5
CASSGQLQETQYF
TGTGCCAGCAGTGGACAGTTACAAGAGACCCAGTACTTC
>TRBV29-1|NA|NA|TRBJ2-6
CSVAQAGANVLTF
TGCAGCGTTGCCCAGGCCGGGGCCAACGTCCTGACTTTC
>TRBV19|TRBD1|NA|TRBJ1-2
CASSPEGQIYGYTF
TGTGCCAGTAGTCCTGAGGGACAGATCTATGGCTACACCTTC
>TRBV6-5|TRBD2|NA|TRBJ2-2
CASSYVSSGAGELFF
TGTGCCAGCAGTTACGTCTCTAGCGGGGCCGGGGAGCTGTTTTTT
>TRBV5-1|NA|NA|TRBJ1-1
CASVQGSMDTEAFF
TGCGCCAGCGTGCAGGGATCCATGGACACTGAAGCTTTCTTT
>TRBV5-6|TRBD2|once|TRBJ2-7
CASSLSGVTYEQYF
TGTGCCAGCAGCTTGAGCGGGGTTACCTACGAGCAGTACTTC
>TRBV19|TRBD2|once|TRBJ2-3
CASSTDLLAGNTDTQYF
TGTGCCAGTAGTACAGACTTACTAGCGGGGAACACAGATACGCAGTATTTT
>TRBV19|TRBD1|few|TRBJ1-5
CASSMGQRKNNQPQHF
TGTGCCAGTAGTATGGGACAGCGGAAAAACAATCAGCCCCAGCATTTT
>TRBV7-2|TRBD1|NA|TRBJ2-5
CASSPDPGQGVQETQYF
TGTGCCAGCAGCCCTGATCCGGGACAGGGGGTCCAAGAGACCCAGTACTTC
>TRBV7-3|NA|NA|TRBJ2-2
CASSFVAAGELFF
TGTGCCAGCAGCTTTGTAGCGGCCGGGGAGCTGTTTTTT
>TRBV7-3|TRBD2|NA|TRBJ2-1
CASSIAPSGMYNEQFF
TGTGCCAGCAGCATAGCCCCTAGCGGGATGTACAATGAGCAGTTCTTC
>TRBV2|NA|NA|TRBJ1-4
CASNPQGGAEKLFF
TGTGCCAGCAACCCACAGGGAGGGGCAGAAAAACTGTTTTTT
>TRBV9|NA|NA|TRBJ1-1
CASSASQDFPPEAFF
TGTGCCAGCAGCGCCTCCCAGGATTTCCCCCCTGAAGCTTTCTTT
>TRBV11-3|NA|NA|TRBJ1-2
CASSLLRGDYGYTF
TGTGCCAGCAGCCTACTTCGGGGGGACTATGGCTACACCTTC
>TRBV6-5|NA|NA|TRBJ1-3
CASSPVGGRGNTIYF
TGTGCCAGCAGTCCGGTCGGGGGGCGCGGGAACACCATATATTTT
>TRBV11-3|NA|NA|TRBJ1-4
CASSFRGGSEKLFF
TGTGCCAGCAGCTTTAGAGGGGGATCTGAAAAACTGTTTTTT
>TRBV11-3|TRBD1|NA|TRBJ2-3
CASSLGQGDQDTQYF
TGTGCCAGCAGCTTAGGACAGGGGGACCAAGATACGCAGTATTTT
>TRBV2|NA|NA|TRBJ1-2
CASSEMAGTDGYTF
TGTGCCAGCAGTGAAATGGCGGGGACGGATGGCTACACCTTC
>TRBV5-1|NA|NA|TRBJ1-4
CASSFANEKLFF
TGCGCCAGCAGCTTCGCTAATGAAAAACTGTTTTTT
>TRBV27|TRBD1|NA|TRBJ1-2
CASSPNSGTGAVRGYTF
TGTGCCAGCAGTCCAAATTCCGGGACAGGGGCGGTTCGTGGCTACACCTTC
>TRBV5-5|NA|NA|TRBJ1-1
CASSWNLGGQRMNTEAFF
TGTGCCAGCAGCTGGAACTTGGGGGGGCAGCGCATGAACACTGAAGCTTTCTTT
>TRBV9|NA|NA|TRBJ1-5
CASSPRGGPSNQPQHF
TGTGCCAGCAGCCCAAGGGGCGGACCTAGCAATCAGCCCCAGCATTTT
>TRBV5-1|TRBD2|NA|TRBJ2-3
CASSWGTSVDTQYF
TGCGCCAGCAGCTGGGGGACTAGCGTAGATACGCAGTATTTT
>TRBV10-3|TRBD1|NA|TRBJ2-6
CAISGDRGQAGANVLTF
TGTGCCATCAGCGGGGACAGGGGGCAGGCTGGGGCCAACGTCCTGACTTTC
>TRBV29-1|TRBD1|NA|TRBJ2-5
CSVRDSGETQYF
TGCAGCGTCCGGGACAGCGGAGAGACCCAGTACTTC
>TRBV7-3|TRBD2|NA|TRBJ2-1
CASSLTSGNYNEQFF
TGTGCCAGCAGCTTGACTAGCGGGAACTACAATGAGCAGTTCTTC
>TRBV30|TRBD1|NA|TRBJ1-2
CAWSGQLKQGSANYGYTF
TGTGCCTGGAGTGGCCAATTAAAACAGGGGTCCGCAAACTATGGCTACACCTTC
>TRBV7-3|TRBD2|NA|TRBJ2-2
CASSLTAGGDTGELFF
TGTGCCAGCAGCTTAACCGCGGGAGGGGACACCGGGGAGCTGTTTTTT
>TRBV7-8|NA|NA|TRBJ1-2
CASSLADRSNYGYTF
TGTGCCAGCAGCTTAGCGGACAGATCCAACTATGGCTACACCTTC
>TRBV9|NA|NA|TRBJ1-1
CASSVGVTGVNTEAFF
TGTGCCAGCAGCGTAGGCGTTACTGGTGTGAACACTGAAGCTTTCTTT
>TRBV7-2|NA|NA|TRBJ1-4
CASSRDTNEKLFF
TGTGCCAGCAGCCGAGACACCAATGAAAAACTGTTTTTT
>TRBV7-9|TRBD2|NA|TRBJ2-5
CASSPPLGLAGGETQYF
TGTGCCAGCAGTCCCCCACTAGGACTAGCGGGGGGGGAGACCCAGTACTTC
>TRBV4-3|TRBD1|NA|TRBJ1-4
CASSHPETGLGEKLFF
TGCGCCAGCAGCCATCCCGAGACAGGGTTGGGTGAAAAACTGTTTTTT
>TRBV30|NA|NA|TRBJ1-1
CAWVGSGVIPNTEAFF
TGTGCCTGGGTAGGATCAGGGGTAATCCCGAACACTGAAGCTTTCTTT
>TRBV30|NA|NA|TRBJ1-3
CAWSDGGGNTIYF
TGTGCCTGGAGTGACGGGGGTGGAAACACCATATATTTT
>TRBV19|NA|NA|TRBJ1-5
CASSVTGYRNQPQHF
TGTGCCAGTAGTGTTACAGGGTATCGGAATCAGCCCCAGCATTTT
>TRBV7-8|NA|NA|TRBJ2-3
CASRPVAEDTQYF
TGTGCCAGCAGGCCTGTAGCGGAGGATACGCAGTATTTT
>TRBV5-1|NA|NA|TRBJ2-2
CASSRGNDGELFF
TGCGCCAGCAGCAGGGGTAATGACGGGGAGCTGTTTTTT
>TRBV24-1|TRBD1|NA|TRBJ1-2
CATSERTGRGYTF
TGTGCCACCAGTGAGCGGACAGGTCGGGGCTACACCTTC
>TRBV6-5|NA|NA|TRBJ1-1
CASSRASTEAFF
TGTGCCAGCAGTCGAGCGTCCACTGAAGCTTTCTTT
>TRBV6-6|NA|NA|TRBJ1-5
CASSNEAQPQHF
TGTGCCAGCAGCAACGAGGCTCAGCCCCAGCATTTT
>TRBV2|TRBD1|NA|TRBJ2-7
CASRLDRERGYEQYF
TGTGCCAGCAGGCTCGACAGGGAAAGAGGTTACGAGCAGTACTTC
>TRBV5-4|TRBD2|NA|TRBJ2-3
CASSPGTSRVTDTQYF
TGTGCCAGCAGCCCCGGGACTAGTCGTGTCACAGATACGCAGTATTTT
>TRBV7-9|NA|NA|TRBJ1-5
CASSLGAQPQHF
TGTGCCAGCAGCTTAGGGGCTCAGCCCCAGCATTTT
>TRBV6-5|NA|NA|TRBJ2-5
CASTKRGGAETQYF
TGTGCCAGCACCAAGAGGGGGGGCGCAGAGACCCAGTACTTC
>TRBV3-1/TRBV3-2|NA|NA|TRBJ1-1
CASSQDRAGPAFF
TGTGCCAGCAGCCAAGATCGGGCAGGGCCGGCTTTCTTT
>TRBV4-1|TRBD2|NA|TRBJ2-2
CASSRISLAGGPDTGELFF
TGCGCCAGCAGCCGAATTAGTCTAGCGGGAGGGCCGGACACCGGGGAGCTGTTTTTT
>TRBV4-1|TRBD2|NA|TRBJ2-7
CASSQLGGGVTYEQYF
TGCGCCAGCAGCCAATTGGGCGGGGGAGTTACCTACGAGCAGTACTTC
>TRBV5-6|NA|NA|TRBJ1-1
CASSLVARVNTEAFF
TGTGCCAGCAGCTTGGTAGCCAGGGTGAACACTGAAGCTTTCTTT
>TRBV19|NA|NA|TRBJ1-1
CASSESTELMNTEAFF
TGTGCCAGTAGTGAGTCGACAGAACTCATGAACACTGAAGCTTTCTTT